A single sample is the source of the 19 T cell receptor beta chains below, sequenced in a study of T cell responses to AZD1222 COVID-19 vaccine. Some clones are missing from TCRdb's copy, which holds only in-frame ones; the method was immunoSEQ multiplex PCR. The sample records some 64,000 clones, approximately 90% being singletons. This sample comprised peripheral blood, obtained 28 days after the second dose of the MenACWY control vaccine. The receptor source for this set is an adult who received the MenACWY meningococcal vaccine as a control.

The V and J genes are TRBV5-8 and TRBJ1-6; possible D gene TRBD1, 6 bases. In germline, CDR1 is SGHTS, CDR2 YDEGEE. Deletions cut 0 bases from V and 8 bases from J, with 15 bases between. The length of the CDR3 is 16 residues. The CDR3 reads CASSLDRASSDSPLHF. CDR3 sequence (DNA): TGTGCCAGCAGCTTGGACAGGGCCTCCTCGGATTCACCCCTCCACTTT.

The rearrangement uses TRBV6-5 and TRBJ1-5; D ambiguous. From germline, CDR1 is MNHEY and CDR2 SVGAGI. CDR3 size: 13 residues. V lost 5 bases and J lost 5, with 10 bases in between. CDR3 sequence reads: CASSRVKDQPQHF. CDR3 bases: TGTGCCAGCAGTCGAGTGAAGGATCAGCCCCAGCATTTT.

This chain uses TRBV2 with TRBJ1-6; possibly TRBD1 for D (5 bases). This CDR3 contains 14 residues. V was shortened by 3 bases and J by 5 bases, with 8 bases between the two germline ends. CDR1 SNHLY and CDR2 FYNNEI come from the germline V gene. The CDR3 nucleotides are TGTGCCAGCAGTGACAGACAGAATAATTCACCCCTCCACTTT. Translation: CASSDRQNNSPLHF.

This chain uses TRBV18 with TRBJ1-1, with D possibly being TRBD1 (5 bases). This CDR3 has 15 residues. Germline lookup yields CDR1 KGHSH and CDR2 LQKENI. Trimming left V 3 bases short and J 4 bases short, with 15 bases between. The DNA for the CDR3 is TGTGCCAGCTCACCCTCACAGGCGGCAGGCACTGAAGCTTTCTTT. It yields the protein CASSPSQAAGTEAFF.

The CDR3 sequence: CASREQGRHEKLFF. For the CDR3, the DNA is TGCGCCAGCAGGGAACAGGGGAGGCATGAAAAACTGTTTTTT. The J gene is TRBJ1-4, the V gene TRBV10-2; 7 bases agree with TRBD1. The germline V gene has CDR1 WSHSY and CDR2 SAAADI. Trimming at V came to 6 bases and at J to 6 bases, leaving 7 bases not matched to a gene. The CDR3 extends over 14 amino acids.

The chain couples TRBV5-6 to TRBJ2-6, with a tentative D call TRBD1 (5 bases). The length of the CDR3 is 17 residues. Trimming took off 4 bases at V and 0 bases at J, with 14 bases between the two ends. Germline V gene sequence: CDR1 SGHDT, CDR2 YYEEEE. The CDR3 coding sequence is TGTGCCAGCAGCCGACAGACTTCTGCCTCTGGGGCCAACGTCCTGACTTTC. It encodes CASSRQTSASGANVLTF.

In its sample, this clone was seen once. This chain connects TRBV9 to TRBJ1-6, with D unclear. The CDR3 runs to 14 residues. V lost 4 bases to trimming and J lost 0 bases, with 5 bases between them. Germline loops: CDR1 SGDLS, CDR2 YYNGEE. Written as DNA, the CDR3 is TGTGCCAGCAGCACCGGCTCCTATAATTCACCCCTCCACTTT. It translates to CASSTGSYNSPLHF.

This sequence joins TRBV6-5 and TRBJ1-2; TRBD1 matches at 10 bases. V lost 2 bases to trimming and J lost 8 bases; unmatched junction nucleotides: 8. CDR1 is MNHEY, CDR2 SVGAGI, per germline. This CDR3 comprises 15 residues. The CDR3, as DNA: TGTGCCAGCAGTTACCGCACGACAGGGGGCGGAGGCTACACCTTC. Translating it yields CASSYRTTGGGGYTF.

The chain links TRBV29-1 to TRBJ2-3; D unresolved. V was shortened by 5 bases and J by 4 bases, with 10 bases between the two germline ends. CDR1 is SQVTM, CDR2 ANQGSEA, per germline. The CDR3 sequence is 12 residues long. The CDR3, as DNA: TGCAGCGTTTCAAATAGGGCAGATACGCAGTATTTT. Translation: CSVSNRADTQYF.

The CDR3 loop is CASNPGGTNEKLFF. The CDR3 nucleotides read TGTGCCAGCAACCCAGGTGGCACTAATGAAAAACTGTTTTTT. The chain combines TRBV27 with TRBJ1-4; D remains ambiguous. The germline V gene has CDR1 MNHEY and CDR2 SMNVEV (reference sequence). The ends were cut back, 7 bases at V and 2 bases at J, with 11 bases in the middle. The CDR3 spans 14 residues.

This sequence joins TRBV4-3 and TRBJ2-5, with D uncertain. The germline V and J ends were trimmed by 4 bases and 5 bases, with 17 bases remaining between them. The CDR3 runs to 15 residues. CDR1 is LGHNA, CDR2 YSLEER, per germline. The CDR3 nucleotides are TGCGCCAGCAGCCGTACCTTGGCGCTGGGGGAGACCCAGTACTTC. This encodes CASSRTLALGETQYF.

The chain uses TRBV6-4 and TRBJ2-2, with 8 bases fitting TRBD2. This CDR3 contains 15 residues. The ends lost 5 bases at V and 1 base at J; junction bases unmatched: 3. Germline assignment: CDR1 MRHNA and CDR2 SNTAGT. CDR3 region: CASSPAGGNTGELFF. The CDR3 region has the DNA TGTGCCAGCAGTCCGGCGGGAGGGAACACCGGGGAGCTGTTTTTT.

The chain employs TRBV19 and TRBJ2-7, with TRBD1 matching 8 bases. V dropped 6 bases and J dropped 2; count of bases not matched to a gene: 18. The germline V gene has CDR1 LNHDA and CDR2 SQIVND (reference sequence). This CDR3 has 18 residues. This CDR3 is CASSPRAPGGANPYEQYF. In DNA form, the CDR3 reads TGTGCCAGTAGCCCTCGGGCCCCAGGGGGCGCAAACCCCTACGAGCAGTACTTC.

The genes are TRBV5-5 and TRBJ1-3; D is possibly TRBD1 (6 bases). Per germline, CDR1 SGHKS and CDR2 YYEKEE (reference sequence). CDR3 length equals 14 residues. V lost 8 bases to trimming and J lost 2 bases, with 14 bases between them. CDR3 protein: CASNVGGPGNTIYF. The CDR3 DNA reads TGTGCCAGTAACGTTGGGGGCCCTGGAAACACCATATATTTT.

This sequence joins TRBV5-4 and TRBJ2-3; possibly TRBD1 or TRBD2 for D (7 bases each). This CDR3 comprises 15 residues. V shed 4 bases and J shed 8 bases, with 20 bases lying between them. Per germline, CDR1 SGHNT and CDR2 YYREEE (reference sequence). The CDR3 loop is CASSPRGAGVGTQYF. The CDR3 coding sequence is TGTGCCAGCAGCCCCAGGGGGGCGGGAGTTGGTACGCAGTATTTT.

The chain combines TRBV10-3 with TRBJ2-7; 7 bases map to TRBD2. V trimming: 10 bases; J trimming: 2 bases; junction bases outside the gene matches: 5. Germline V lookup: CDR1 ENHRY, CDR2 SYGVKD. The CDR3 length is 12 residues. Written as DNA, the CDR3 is TGTGCCACTGGGGGGGATACCTACGAGCAGTACTTC. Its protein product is CATGGDTYEQYF.

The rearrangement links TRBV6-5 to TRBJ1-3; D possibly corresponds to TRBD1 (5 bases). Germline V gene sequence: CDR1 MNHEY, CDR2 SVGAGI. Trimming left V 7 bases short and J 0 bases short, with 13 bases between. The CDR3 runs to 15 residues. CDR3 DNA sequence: TGTGCCAGCAAGAGGACATTCGACTCTGGAAACACCATATATTTT. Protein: CASKRTFDSGNTIYF.

The CDR3 sequence is CASSVAPLAGAGGEQFF. CDR3 nucleotides: TGTGCCAGCAGCGTAGCTCCTTTAGCGGGTGCCGGCGGTGAGCAGTTCTTC. The chain is built from TRBV9 and TRBJ2-1, with 7 nucleotides matching TRBD2. Per germline, CDR1 SGDLS and CDR2 YYNGEE. This CDR3 spans 17 amino acids. The J segment lost 9 bases and the V segment lost 0 bases, leaving 15 bases of the junction unmatched.

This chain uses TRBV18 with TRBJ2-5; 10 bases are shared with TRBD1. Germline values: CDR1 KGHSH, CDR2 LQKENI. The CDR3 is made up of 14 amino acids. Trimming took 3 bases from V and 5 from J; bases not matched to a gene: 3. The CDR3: CASSPGQGIETQYF. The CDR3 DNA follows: TGTGCCAGCTCACCGGGACAGGGGATCGAGACCCAGTACTTC.